A selection of T cell receptor beta chains follows, all from one sample in a study of blood T cell repertoires in COVID-19. The protocol was immunoSEQ multiplex PCR, while the TCRdb copy is restricted to in-frame clones and leaves out a portion. The sample carries 280,000 or so clones, roughly 85% recorded once. The sequenced material came from peripheral blood. The receptors originated from a woman in her forties or fifties who had recovered from COVID-19. The CDR3 runs from the conserved cysteine through the conserved F or W. The D gene is left open where the match is weak. The listing skips clone size in some rows; elsewhere it reads once, few, many or a size class.

TRBV12-3/TRBV12-4	-	-	13	TRBJ2-1	TGTGCCAGCAGGCATAATGGGGGGAATGAGCAGTTCTTC	CASRHNGGNEQFF
TRBV4-1	-	TRBD2	17	TRBJ2-7	TGCGCCAGCAGCCAAGAAGTCAGGGGCCGACTAGCGGGCGAGCAGTACTTC	CASSQEVRGRLAGEQYF
TRBV11-2	many	TRBD1	15	TRBJ2-7	TGTGCCAGCAGCTTACTGGGACAGCTCTCCTACGAGCAGTACTTC	CASSLLGQLSYEQYF
TRBV6-1	-	-	13	TRBJ1-2	TGTGCCAGCAGTGAAATGATAGAGTATGGCTACACCTTC	CASSEMIEYGYTF
TRBV24-1	-	TRBD1	14	TRBJ1-2	TGTGCCACCAGTGACACGGGACAGGACTATGGCTACACCTTC	CATSDTGQDYGYTF
TRBV19	-	TRBD2	14	TRBJ2-5	TGTGCCAGTAGACTAGCGGGAGGACGAGAGACCCAGTACTTC	CASRLAGGRETQYF
TRBV13	once	-	13	TRBJ1-2	TGTGCCAGCAGCTTAGCGGGGAAGTATGGCTACACCTTC	CASSLAGKYGYTF
TRBV27	-	TRBD2	16	TRBJ2-1	TGTGCCAGCAGTTTATTTGGCGGGAGTCTCTCCAATGAGCAGTTCTTC	CASSLFGGSLSNEQFF
TRBV28	once	-	17	TRBJ1-5	TGTGCCAGCAGTTTATACCCGGGAGGGGGAAGCATTCAGCCCCAGCATTTT	CASSLYPGGGSIQPQHF
TRBV30	-	TRBD2	15	TRBJ2-2	TGTGCCTGGAGTGTAGGGAGGGTTGACACCGGGGAGCTGTTTTTT	CAWSVGRVDTGELFF
TRBV28	-	TRBD2	17	TRBJ2-3	TGTGCCAGCAGTTCTCCCGGGACTAGCGGGGGGGCAGATACGCAGTATTTT	CASSSPGTSGGADTQYF
TRBV4-2	-	-	15	TRBJ1-5	TGTGCCAGCAGCCAAGATTCGGGGGGGAATCAGCCCCAGCATTTT	CASSQDSGGNQPQHF
TRBV29-1	-	TRBD1	12	TRBJ1-1	TGCAGCGTGAGGACAGGGAACACTGAAGCTTTCTTT	CSVRTGNTEAFF
TRBV6-2/TRBV6-3	-	TRBD2	16	TRBJ2-5	TGTGCCAGCAGTTACTGGACTAGCGCCTCGGGTGAGACCCAGTACTTC	CASSYWTSASGETQYF
TRBV6-6	-	-	14	TRBJ2-2	TGTGCCATGGAGAGGGCCCGTAACTCCGGGGAGCTGTTTTTT	CAMERARNSGELFF
TRBV9	-	TRBD1	16	TRBJ2-7	TGTGCCAGCAGCGCCAGCTCCGGGACAGGGGAGTACGAGCAGTACTTC	CASSASSGTGEYEQYF
TRBV5-4	-	TRBD2	13	TRBJ2-3	TGTGCCAGCAGCTCCACCGGACTAGCGGGAAAGTATTTT	CASSSTGLAGKYF
TRBV20-1	-	-	11	TRBJ1-1	TGCAGTGCTGTGACAGGCCGGGTCGCTTTCTTT	CSAVTGRVAFF
TRBV5-4	-	-	15	TRBJ1-1	TGTGCCAGCAGCTTGGTACAGGGTGCGAACACTGAAGCTTTCTTT	CASSLVQGANTEAFF
TRBV19	-	-	15	TRBJ2-1	TGTGCCAGTAGGACTTTGGGGGACTCTTACAATGAGCAGTTCTTC	CASRTLGDSYNEQFF
TRBV27	-	TRBD1	18	TRBJ2-1	TGTGCCAGCAGTTTCGAGCTCGCCTCAGGGGGCGTCGGGGATGAGCAGTTCTTC	CASSFELASGGVGDEQFF
TRBV19	-	TRBD1	15	TRBJ1-5	TGTGCCAGTAGTGACCAACAGGGGAGCAATCAGCCCCAGCATTTT	CASSDQQGSNQPQHF
TRBV7-3	-	-	15	TRBJ2-2	TGTGCCAGCAGCTCGAGGGGCGGAGGGACCGGGGAGCTGTTTTTT	CASSSRGGGTGELFF
TRBV3-1/TRBV3-2	-	TRBD2	15	TRBJ2-1	TGTGCCAGCAGTGGGGGGGTGAGCTCCTACAATGAGCAGTTCTTC	CASSGGVSSYNEQFF
TRBV5-5	few	-	12	TRBJ1-1	TGTGCCAGCAGCTTGACCGGGACAAGAGCTTTCTTT	CASSLTGTRAFF
TRBV19	-	TRBD1	15	TRBJ1-4	TGTGCCAGTAGTTCCCGGGGGACAGGGAATGAAAAACTGTTTTTT	CASSSRGTGNEKLFF
TRBV27	-	TRBD2	17	TRBJ2-3	TGTGCCAGCAGTCCTTCAACTAGCGGAGCTAGCACAGATACGCAGTATTTT	CASSPSTSGASTDTQYF
TRBV29-1	once	TRBD1	12	TRBJ2-7	TGCAGCGTTAGCTACAGGGGGAGTGAGCAGTACTTC	CSVSYRGSEQYF
TRBV2	-	-	13	TRBJ1-4	TGTGCCAGCACAAGACAGTTTAATGAAAAACTGTTTTTT	CASTRQFNEKLFF
TRBV6-4	-	-	14	TRBJ2-2	TGTGCCAGCAGTGACTCGTACTTCACCGGGGAGCTGTTTTTT	CASSDSYFTGELFF
TRBV5-6	-	TRBD1	15	TRBJ1-3	TGTGCCAGCAGCTTGAACAGGGGAACTGGAAACACCATATATTTT	CASSLNRGTGNTIYF
TRBV7-2	-	TRBD1	15	TRBJ1-4	TGTGCCAGCAGCCGGCAGACAGGGTTTAATGAAAAACTGTTTTTT	CASSRQTGFNEKLFF
TRBV5-8	-	TRBD1	15	TRBJ2-3	TGTGCCAGCAGCTCACAGGGGGTTAGCACAGATACGCAGTATTTT	CASSSQGVSTDTQYF
TRBV29-1	-	TRBD1	14	TRBJ2-1	TGCAGCACGACAGGGGGGAGCTCCTACAATGAGCAGTTCTTC	CSTTGGSSYNEQFF
TRBV18	few	-	17	TRBJ2-2	TGTGCCAGCTCACCACCGTATTCGGCAGGGAAAACCGGGGAGCTGTTTTTT	CASSPPYSAGKTGELFF
TRBV5-6	-	TRBD2	18	TRBJ2-3	TGTGCCAGCAAGCTCCGAACATCTAGCGGGGGGTCCACAGATACGCAGTATTTT	CASKLRTSSGGSTDTQYF
TRBV19	-	-	17	TRBJ1-3	TGTGCCAGTAGTATCTTTTTAGGTTTGGCGGCTGGAAACACCATATATTTT	CASSIFLGLAAGNTIYF
TRBV19	-	-	13	TRBJ1-2	TGTGCCAGTAGTCTGGCTTATAACTATGGCTACACCTTC	CASSLAYNYGYTF